These T cell receptor beta chains were read from a single sample in a study of early T cells in non-severe SARS-CoV-2 infection. TCRdb re-called the 5' RACE reads with MiXCR, one entry per CDR3 protein. The sample consists of around 81,000 distinct CDR3 sequences, around 15% of them appearing once. Sample: whole blood. These receptors were obtained from an adult who was a healthcare worker with PCR-confirmed SARS-CoV-2 infection or an uninfected control (not recorded which). Each CDR3 is given with its conserved first and last residue. The D gene is left open where the match is weak.

v_gene	len	d_gene	j_gene	CDR3aa
TRBV3-1	16	TRBD2	TRBJ2-1	CASSSPTSGGYNEQFF
TRBV6-5	15	TRBD1	TRBJ1-3	CASSYSRDRENTIYF
TRBV20-1	15	-	TRBJ2-7	CSARGPSWGTYEQYF
TRBV7-9	11	-	TRBJ2-7	CASATGSEQYF
TRBV5-1	14	TRBD2	TRBJ2-3	CASSLTSGEDTQYF
TRBV12-3/TRBV12-4	15	TRBD1	TRBJ2-2	CASSTRGGDTGELFF
TRBV7-6	14	-	TRBJ2-1	CASSSGLSYNEQFF
TRBV12-3/TRBV12-4	15	-	TRBJ1-2	CASSFTEPKYYGYTF
TRBV29-1	14	-	TRBJ1-2	CSVERERDGYGYTF
TRBV20-1	12	TRBD2	TRBJ2-5	CSPTASGKTQYF
TRBV11-2	13	-	TRBJ1-2	CASSFQGTYGYTF
TRBV6-2/TRBV6-3	15	-	TRBJ2-7	CASYNLGSNSYEQYF
TRBV5-1	16	TRBD1	TRBJ2-1	CASSPRTGGTYNEQFF
TRBV2	17	TRBD2	TRBJ2-6	CASSRSSGGTGANVLTF
TRBV29-1	14	TRBD1	TRBJ2-3	CSARNRGPTDTQYF
TRBV11-3	15	-	TRBJ2-2	CASSLQQGNTGELFF
TRBV3-1	12	-	TRBJ2-2	CASSQDSGELFF
TRBV28	15	-	TRBJ1-2	CATRKQGTDGYGYTF
TRBV10-3	13	TRBD1	TRBJ1-2	CAISVDRGYGYTF
TRBV20-1	14	TRBD1	TRBJ2-3	CSAAPGQSTDTQYF
TRBV5-1	15	-	TRBJ2-3	CASSLEGPYTDTQYF
TRBV6-1	16	-	TRBJ1-1	CASSEDPTDRNTEAFF